These T cell receptor beta chains were read from a single sample in a study of chemoradiotherapy in HPV16-positive cancers. Sequencing was performed with immunoSEQ multiplex PCR; in TCRdb, only in-frame clones are kept and a portion is missing. Of under 85,000 clones in the sample, roughly 86% were seen once. Material: blood, obtained from a patient who underwent chemoradiotherapy. The receptors were sampled from a human donor with HPV-associated anogenital cancer. Each CDR3 is given with its conserved first and last residue. D genes are given only for firm matches. Clone size appears in some rows only: once, few, many, or a class for an expanded clone.

clone_size j_call d_call v_call cdr3_aa cdr3_nt
few TRBJ2-7 TRBD1 TRBV4-1 CASSLPRTGEVYEQYF TGCGCCAGCAGCCTCCCTAGGACAGGGGAGGTCTACGAGCAGTACTTC
once TRBJ1-5 NA TRBV6-5 CASSYSSGGNQPQHF TGTGCCAGCAGTTACTCCTCGGGGGGCAATCAGCCCCAGCATTTT
NA TRBJ2-7 TRBD2 TRBV2 CASSEGLAGLLSYEQYF TGTGCCAGCAGTGAGGGACTAGCGGGGCTACTCTCCTACGAGCAGTACTTC
NA TRBJ1-1 NA TRBV27 CASSLYRGANTEAFF TGTGCCAGCAGTCTTTACCGCGGAGCGAACACTGAAGCTTTCTTT
NA TRBJ2-1 NA TRBV1 CTSSQGLAGWYNEQFF TGCACCAGCAGCCAAGGGCTAGCGGGATGGTACAATGAGCAGTTCTTC
NA TRBJ1-5 NA TRBV12-5 CASGLEAGAGQPQHF TGTGCTAGTGGTTTGGAGGCGGGGGCAGGTCAGCCCCAGCATTTT
NA TRBJ2-7 TRBD1 TRBV5-1 CASSPPDRGYEQYF TGCGCCAGCAGCCCCCCGGACAGGGGTTACGAGCAGTACTTC
NA TRBJ2-7 NA TRBV7-9 CASSIKGEQYF TGTGCCAGCAGCATAAAGGGCGAGCAGTACTTC
NA TRBJ1-3 NA TRBV5-6 CASSEDRSHSGNTIYF TGTGCCAGCAGCGAAGACAGGTCCCACTCTGGAAACACCATATATTTT
NA TRBJ1-4 TRBD1 TRBV25-1 CASSIGTGGPSSLFF TGTGCCAGCAGTATCGGGACAGGGGGCCCTTCATCCCTGTTTTTT
NA TRBJ1-1 TRBD1 TRBV5-6 CASSYTGTVEAFF TGTGCCAGCAGTTATACTGGGACAGTTGAAGCTTTCTTT
NA TRBJ2-5 NA TRBV9 CASSVASGGLETQYF TGTGCCAGCAGCGTAGCTTCTGGGGGCTTGGAGACCCAGTACTTC
NA TRBJ1-6 NA TRBV4-1 CASSSFRAVSSYNSPLHF TGCGCCAGCAGCTCCTTTAGGGCAGTGAGCTCCTATAATTCACCCCTCCACTTT
NA TRBJ2-1 NA TRBV23-1 CASSQSNWVSYNEQFF TGCGCCAGCAGTCAATCGAATTGGGTATCCTACAATGAGCAGTTCTTC
NA TRBJ2-3 NA TRBV27 CASSSTPGALTDTQYF TGTGCCAGCAGTTCGACCCCGGGGGCGCTCACAGATACGCAGTATTTT
NA TRBJ1-5 NA TRBV5-6 CASSQNQGNQPQHF TGTGCCAGCAGCCAAAACCAGGGTAATCAGCCCCAGCATTTT
NA TRBJ2-6 TRBD2 TRBV19 CASDAGGRPGANVLTF TGTGCCAGTGACGCGGGAGGGCGTCCTGGGGCCAACGTCCTGACTTTC
NA TRBJ1-6 NA TRBV10-3 CAISGQGHSPLHF TGTGCCATCAGTGGCCAGGGGCATTCACCCCTCCACTTT
NA TRBJ2-1 NA TRBV2 CASTENNEQFF TGTGCCAGCACAGAAAACAATGAGCAGTTCTTC
NA TRBJ2-3 TRBD1 TRBV5-5 CASSSGTGPFGTDTQYF TGTGCCAGCAGCTCCGGGACAGGGCCCTTTGGCACAGATACGCAGTATTTT
once TRBJ2-7 NA TRBV5-4 CASSLEAGSSYEQYF TGTGCCAGCAGCTTGGAGGCGGGGAGCTCCTACGAGCAGTACTTC
few TRBJ2-5 NA TRBV2 CASEGQGVSQYF TGTGCCAGCGAGGGACAAGGGGTTTCCCAGTACTTC
NA TRBJ2-7 NA TRBV11-1 CASSLDREEQYF TGTGCCAGCAGCTTAGACAGGGAAGAGCAGTACTTC
NA TRBJ1-1 NA TRBV28 CASSLPLAMNTEAFF TGTGCCAGCAGTTTACCATTGGCCATGAACACTGAAGCTTTCTTT
NA TRBJ1-2 TRBD1 TRBV5-1 CASSLAGTGGEGYTF TGCGCCAGCAGCTTGGCCGGGACAGGGGGCGAAGGCTACACCTTC
NA TRBJ1-5 TRBD1 TRBV6-1 CASSGQGFSNQPQHF TGTGCCAGCAGCGGACAGGGTTTTAGCAATCAGCCCCAGCATTTT
NA TRBJ1-6 NA TRBV7-2 CASSLSPPLGGNSPLHF TGTGCCAGCAGCTTATCCCCCCCATTAGGGGGTAATTCACCCCTCCACTTT
NA TRBJ2-7 TRBD1 TRBV29-1 CSVPRQGTSYEQYF TGCAGCGTGCCCCGACAGGGGACCTCCTACGAGCAGTACTTC
NA TRBJ2-3 TRBD1 TRBV28 CASSSGQVHTDTQYF TGTGCCAGCAGTTCGGGACAGGTCCACACAGATACGCAGTATTTT
NA TRBJ1-3 NA TRBV7-9 CASSSRRGNTIYF TGTGCCAGCAGCTCCCGAAGGGGGAACACCATATATTTT
NA TRBJ2-2 NA TRBV28 CASTENTGELFF TGTGCCAGCACAGAGAACACCGGGGAGCTGTTTTTT
NA TRBJ2-7 TRBD2 TRBV5-1 CASSFGLAGQSSYEQYF TGCGCCAGCAGCTTTGGACTAGCGGGGCAAAGCTCCTACGAGCAGTACTTC
NA TRBJ1-2 NA TRBV29-1 CSVLTRAGGYTF TGCAGCGTTCTAACCAGGGCTGGTGGCTACACCTTC
NA TRBJ2-1 NA TRBV6-6 CASSYFTRGYNEQFF TGTGCCAGCAGTTACTTTACTAGGGGTTACAATGAGCAGTTCTTC
NA TRBJ2-5 NA TRBV6-1 CASRWDLQETQYF TGTGCCAGCAGGTGGGACCTGCAAGAGACCCAGTACTTC
NA TRBJ2-3 NA TRBV28 CATFSSGAGDTQYF TGTGCCACCTTCTCTTCGGGGGCTGGGGATACGCAGTATTTT
NA TRBJ2-5 NA TRBV2 CASSVGQETQYF TGTGCCAGCAGTGTAGGGCAAGAGACCCAGTACTTC
once TRBJ2-1 NA TRBV4-1 CASSQGQLYNEQFF TGCGCCAGCAGCCAAGGACAGTTGTACAATGAGCAGTTCTTC
once TRBJ1-1 NA TRBV18 CASSPGQTNTEAFF TGTGCCAGCTCACCCGGGCAGACGAACACTGAAGCTTTCTTT
NA TRBJ2-1 NA TRBV7-9 CASSSGPNNEQFF TGTGCCAGCAGCTCGGGTCCTAACAATGAGCAGTTCTTC
NA TRBJ2-7 TRBD2 TRBV7-2 CASSLELARTYEQYF TGTGCCAGCAGCTTAGAACTAGCGCGCACCTACGAGCAGTACTTC